This T cell receptor (beta chain) was found in a study of shared clonotypes between healthy human individuals. This table comes from immunoSEQ multiplex PCR, and its TCRdb copy is limited to in-frame clones, with some not included. The repertoire holds about 1,800,000 clones, just under 95% seen once, with 1% to 1.5% in the top ten. Naive CD8 cells were CD45RO-negative, positively selected for CCR7, excluding terminally differentiated effector memory CD45RA+ cells. This receptor was obtained from a man aged 18 to 30 in good health. The sample was naive CD8+ T cells sorted from blood.

The CDR3 here is CASSQVFQGDQETQYF. CDR3 coding DNA: TGCGCCAGCAGCCAAGTCTTTCAGGGGGACCAAGAGACCCAGTACTTC. V and J are TRBV4-3 and TRBJ2-5, with TRBD1 matching 7 bases. In germline, CDR1 is LGHNA, CDR2 YSLEER. The J segment lost 0 bases and the V segment lost 1 base, leaving 5 bases of the junction unmatched. The CDR3 runs 16 residues.